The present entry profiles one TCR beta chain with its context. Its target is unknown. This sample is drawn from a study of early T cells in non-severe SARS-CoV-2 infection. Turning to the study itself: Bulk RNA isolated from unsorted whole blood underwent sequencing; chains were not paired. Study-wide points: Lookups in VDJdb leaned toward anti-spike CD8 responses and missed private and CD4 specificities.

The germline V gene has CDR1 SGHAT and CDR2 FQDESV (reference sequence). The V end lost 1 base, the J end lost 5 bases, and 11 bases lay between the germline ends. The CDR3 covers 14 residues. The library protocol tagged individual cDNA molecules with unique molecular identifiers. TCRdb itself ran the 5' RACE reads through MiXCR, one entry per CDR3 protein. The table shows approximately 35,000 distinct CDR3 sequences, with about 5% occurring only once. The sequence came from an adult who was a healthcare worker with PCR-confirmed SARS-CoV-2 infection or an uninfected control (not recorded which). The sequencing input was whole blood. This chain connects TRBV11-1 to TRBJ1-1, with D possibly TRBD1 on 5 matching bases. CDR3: CASSLGTYRTEAFF. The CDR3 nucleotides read TGTGCCAGCAGCTTAGGGACATACAGGACTGAAGCTTTCTTT.